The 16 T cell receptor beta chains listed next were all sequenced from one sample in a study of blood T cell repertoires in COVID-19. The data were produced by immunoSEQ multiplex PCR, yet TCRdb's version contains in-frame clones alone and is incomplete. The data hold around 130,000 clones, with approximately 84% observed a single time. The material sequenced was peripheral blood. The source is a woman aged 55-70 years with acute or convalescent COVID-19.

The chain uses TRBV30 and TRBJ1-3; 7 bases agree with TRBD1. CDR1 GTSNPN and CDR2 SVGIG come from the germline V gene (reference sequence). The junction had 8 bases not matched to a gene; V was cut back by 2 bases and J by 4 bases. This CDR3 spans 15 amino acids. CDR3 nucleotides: TGTGCCTGGAGTCAAACAGGGGCAGGCGGAAACACCATATATTTT. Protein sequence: CAWSQTGAGGNTIYF.

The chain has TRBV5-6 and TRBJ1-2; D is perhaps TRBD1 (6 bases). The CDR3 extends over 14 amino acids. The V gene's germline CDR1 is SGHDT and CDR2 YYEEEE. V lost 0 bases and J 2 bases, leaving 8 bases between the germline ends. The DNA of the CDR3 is TGTGCCAGCAGCTTGGCAGGGGCCAACTATGGCTACACCTTC. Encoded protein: CASSLAGANYGYTF.

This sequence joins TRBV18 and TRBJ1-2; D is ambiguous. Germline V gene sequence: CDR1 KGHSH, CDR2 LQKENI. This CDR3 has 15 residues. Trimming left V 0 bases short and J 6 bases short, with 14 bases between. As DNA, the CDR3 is TGTGCCAGCTCACCACCCCTGGCCTACGAGGATGGCTACACCTTC. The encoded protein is CASSPPLAYEDGYTF.

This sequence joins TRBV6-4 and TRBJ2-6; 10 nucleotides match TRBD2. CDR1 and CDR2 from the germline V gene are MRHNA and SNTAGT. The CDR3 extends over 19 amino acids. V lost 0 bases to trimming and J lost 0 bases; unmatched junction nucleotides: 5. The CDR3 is CASSDSEAGGTSGANVLTF. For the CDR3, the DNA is TGTGCCAGCAGTGACTCGGAAGCGGGGGGGACCTCTGGGGCCAACGTCCTGACTTTC.

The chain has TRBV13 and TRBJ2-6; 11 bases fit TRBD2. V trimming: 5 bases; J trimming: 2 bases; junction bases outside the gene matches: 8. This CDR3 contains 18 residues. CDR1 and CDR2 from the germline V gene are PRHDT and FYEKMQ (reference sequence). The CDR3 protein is CASSILAGGFAGANVLTF. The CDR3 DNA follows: TGTGCCAGCAGCATCCTAGCGGGGGGCTTCGCTGGGGCCAACGTCCTGACTTTC.

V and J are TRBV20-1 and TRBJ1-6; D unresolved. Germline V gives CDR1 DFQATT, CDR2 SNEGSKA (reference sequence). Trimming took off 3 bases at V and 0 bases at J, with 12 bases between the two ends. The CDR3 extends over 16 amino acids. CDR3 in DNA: TGCAGTGCTAGTGCCGATGTGAGCTCCTATAATTCACCCCTCCACTTT. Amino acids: CSASADVSSYNSPLHF.

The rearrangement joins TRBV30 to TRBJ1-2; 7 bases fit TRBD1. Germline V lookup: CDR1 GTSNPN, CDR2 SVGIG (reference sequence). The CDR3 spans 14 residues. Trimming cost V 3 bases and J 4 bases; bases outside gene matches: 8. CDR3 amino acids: CAWRGQPPSYGYTF. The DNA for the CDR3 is TGTGCCTGGAGGGGACAGCCTCCGAGCTATGGCTACACCTTC. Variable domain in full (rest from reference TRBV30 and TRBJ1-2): SQTIHQWPATLVQPVGSPLSLECTVEGTSNPNLYWYRQAAGRGLQLLFYSVGIGQISSEVPQNLSASRPQDRQFILSSKKLLLSDSGFYLCAWRGQPPSYGYTFGSGTRLTVV.

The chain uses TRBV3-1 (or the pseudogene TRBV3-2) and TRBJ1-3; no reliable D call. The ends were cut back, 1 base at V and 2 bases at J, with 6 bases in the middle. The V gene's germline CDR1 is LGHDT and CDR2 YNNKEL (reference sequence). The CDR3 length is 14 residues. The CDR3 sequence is CASSQGLPGNTIYF. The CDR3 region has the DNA TGTGCCAGCAGCCAAGGTCTCCCTGGAAACACCATATATTTT.

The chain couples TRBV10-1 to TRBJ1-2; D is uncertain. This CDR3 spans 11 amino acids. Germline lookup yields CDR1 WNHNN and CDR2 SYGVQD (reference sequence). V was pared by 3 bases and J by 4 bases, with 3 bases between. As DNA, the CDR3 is TGCGCCAGCAGTGACGGCTATGGCTACACCTTC. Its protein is CASSDGYGYTF.

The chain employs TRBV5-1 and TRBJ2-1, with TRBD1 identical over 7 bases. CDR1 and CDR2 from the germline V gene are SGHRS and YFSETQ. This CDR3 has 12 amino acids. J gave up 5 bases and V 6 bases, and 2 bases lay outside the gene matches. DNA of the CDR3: TGCGCCAGCAAGGGGGCTCACAATGAGCAGTTCTTC. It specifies CASKGAHNEQFF. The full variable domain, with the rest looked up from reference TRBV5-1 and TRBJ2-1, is KAGVTQTPRYLIKTRGQQVTLSCSPISGHRSVSWYQQTPGQGLQFLFEYFSETQRNKGNFPGRFSGRQFSNSRSEMNVSTLELGDSALYLCASKGAHNEQFFGPGTRLTVL.

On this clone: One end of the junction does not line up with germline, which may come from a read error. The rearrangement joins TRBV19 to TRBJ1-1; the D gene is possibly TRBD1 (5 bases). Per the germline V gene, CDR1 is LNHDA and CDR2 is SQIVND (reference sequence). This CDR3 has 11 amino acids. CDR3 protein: CASKDNSEAFF. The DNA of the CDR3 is TGTGCCAGTAAGGACAACAGTGAAGCTTTCTTT.

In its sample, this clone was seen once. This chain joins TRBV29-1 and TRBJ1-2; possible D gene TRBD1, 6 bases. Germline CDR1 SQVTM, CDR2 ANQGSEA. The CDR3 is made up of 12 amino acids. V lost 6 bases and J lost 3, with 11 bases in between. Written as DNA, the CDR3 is TGCAGCGTCAGGACAGATTACTATGGCTACACCTTC. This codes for CSVRTDYYGYTF.

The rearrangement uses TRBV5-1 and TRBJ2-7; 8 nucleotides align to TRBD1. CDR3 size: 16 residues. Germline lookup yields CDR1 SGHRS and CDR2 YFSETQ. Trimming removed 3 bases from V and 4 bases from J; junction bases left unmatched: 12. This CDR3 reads CASSSLQGTGVYEQYF. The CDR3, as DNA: TGCGCCAGCAGCTCACTACAGGGGACAGGCGTATACGAGCAGTACTTC.

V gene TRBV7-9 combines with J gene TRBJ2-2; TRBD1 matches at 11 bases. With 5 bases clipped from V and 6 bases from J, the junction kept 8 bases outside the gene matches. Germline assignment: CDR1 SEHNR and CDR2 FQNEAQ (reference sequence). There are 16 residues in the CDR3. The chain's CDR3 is CASSPAGQGAAGELFF. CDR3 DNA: TGTGCCAGCAGCCCTGCCGGACAGGGGGCTGCCGGGGAGCTGTTTTTT.

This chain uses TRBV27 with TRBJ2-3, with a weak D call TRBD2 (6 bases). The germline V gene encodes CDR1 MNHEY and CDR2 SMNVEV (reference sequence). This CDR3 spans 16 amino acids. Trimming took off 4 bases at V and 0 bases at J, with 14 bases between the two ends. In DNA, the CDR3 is TGTGCCAGCAGTTCTTCCCATCGGGGGAGCACAGATACGCAGTATTTT. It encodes CASSSSHRGSTDTQYF.

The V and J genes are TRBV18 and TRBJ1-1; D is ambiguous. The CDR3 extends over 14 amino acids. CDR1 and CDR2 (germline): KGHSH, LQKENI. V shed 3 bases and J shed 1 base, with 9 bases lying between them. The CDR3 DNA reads TGTGCCAGCTCACCGCAAAGGAGGAACACTGAAGCTTTCTTT. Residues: CASSPQRRNTEAFF. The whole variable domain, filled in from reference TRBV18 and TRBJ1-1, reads NAGVMQNPRHLVRRRGQEARLRCSPMKGHSHVYWYRQLPEEGLKFMVYLQKENIIDESGMPKERFSAEFPKEGPSILRIQQVVRGDSAAYFCASSPQRRNTEAFFGQGTRLTVV.